These 10 T cell receptor beta chains were all obtained from the same sample, sequenced in a study of CD8 T cells in Susac syndrome. Random hexamers were used to reverse transcribe an amount of about 0.45 to 1 ug RNA. TCRdb itself ran the immunoSEQ multiplex PCR reads through MiXCR, one entry per CDR3 protein. The profile shows more than 100,000 distinct CDR3 sequences, 80% to 85% of them singletons. Sequencing was carried out using CD8+ T cells from PBMCs. Receptors originate from a human donor with multiple sclerosis.

Comment on this clonotype: Likely a read error: the CDR3 ends without its conserved phenylalanine or tryptophan. The genes are TRBV7-9 and TRBJ2-7; the D is unclear. This CDR3 contains 12 residues. The V and J ends lost 1 base and 2 bases respectively, with 3 bases between them. Germline V lookup: CDR1 SEHNR, CDR2 FQNEAQ (reference sequence). This CDR3 reads CASSLDTYEQYL. The CDR3, as DNA: TGTGCCAGCAGCTTAGACACCTACGAGCAGTACCTC.

The genes are TRBV12-3 or TRBV12-4 and TRBJ2-5; D gene unclear. The V and J ends lost 3 bases and 7 bases respectively, with 18 bases between them. The CDR3 is 15 amino acids. The CDR3 sequence is CASSLSRTRTGTQYF. CDR3 in DNA: TGTGCCAGCAGTTTGTCCAGGACGAGGACGGGGACCCAGTACTTC.

V is TRBV11-2 and J is TRBJ2-7; D gene unclear. Trimming cost V 5 bases and J 5 bases, with 16 bases left between them. The germline V gene encodes CDR1 SGHAT and CDR2 FQNNGV. This CDR3 has 14 amino acids. CDR3 sequence (DNA): TGTGCCAGCAGCCCCGGGCAAACGTGGAACGAGCAGTACTTC. Translating it yields CASSPGQTWNEQYF.

The chain joins TRBV5-6 to TRBJ1-5; 7 nucleotides agree with TRBD1. V shed 0 bases, J shed 5 bases, and the junction held 2 bases outside the gene matches. Per the germline V gene, CDR1 is SGHDT and CDR2 is YYEEEE. This CDR3 has 14 amino acids. CDR3 loop: CASSLAGGDQPQHF. In DNA form, the CDR3 reads TGTGCCAGCAGCTTGGCAGGGGGAGATCAGCCCCAGCATTTT.

The V call is TRBV5-1, the J call TRBJ2-1; 15 nucleotides align to TRBD2. The CDR3 sequence is 21 residues long. CDR1 is SGHRS and CDR2 is YFSETQ in the germline V gene. V was pared by 5 bases and J by 1 base, with 16 bases of the junction left unmatched. The CDR3 loop is CASSRFAGTSGRPPSYNEQFF. The DNA for the CDR3 is TGCGCCAGCAGTCGTTTTGCTGGGACTAGCGGGAGGCCGCCGTCCTACAATGAGCAGTTCTTC.

In this sample, this clonotype turned up a few times. This rearrangement joins TRBV6-2 or TRBV6-3 to TRBJ2-7, with 7 bases that match TRBD1. Germline trimming cut 4 bases from V and 2 bases from J; bases unmatched to any gene: 8. CDR1 is MNHEY and CDR2 is SVGEGT in the germline V gene. This CDR3 is built from 15 residues. This CDR3 is CASSFYRGTAYEQYV. In nucleotides, the CDR3 is TGTGCCAGCAGTTTCTACAGGGGAACGGCCTACGAGCAGTACGTC.

The chain couples TRBV19 to TRBJ2-3; D may be TRBD2 (6 bases). The CDR3 totals 14 residues. The ends were cut back, 2 bases at V and 4 bases at J, with 10 bases in the middle. The germline V gene encodes CDR1 LNHDA and CDR2 SQIVND (reference sequence). CDR3 nucleotide sequence: TGTGCCAGTAGTATAACGGGGGACGCAGATACGCAGTATTTT. It specifies CASSITGDADTQYF.

The chain uses TRBV4-1 and TRBJ1-6; tentative D call: TRBD1 (5 bases). Trimming pared 1 base from V and 9 bases from J, leaving 19 bases between. The CDR3 is made up of 17 amino acids. Germline CDR1 is MGHRA and CDR2 is YSYEKL. CDR3 sequence (DNA): TGCGCCAGCAGCCAAGTTGGACCGATTGGGGCCGGTTCACCCCTCCACTTT. This codes for CASSQVGPIGAGSPLHF.

The rearrangement joins TRBV12-3 or TRBV12-4 to TRBJ2-5; unclear D gene. The CDR3 is 13 amino acids. The V end lost 6 bases, the J end lost 4 bases, and 12 bases lay between the germline ends. The CDR3 DNA sequence: TGTGCCAGCAGCCCAACCGGGCCAGAGACCCAGTACTTC. It yields the protein CASSPTGPETQYF.

This chain links TRBV28 with TRBJ2-2; D not resolved. The length of the CDR3 is 14 residues. The ends were cut back, 2 bases at V and 5 bases at J, with 9 bases in the middle. The germline V gene has CDR1 MDHEN and CDR2 SYDVKM. In DNA, the CDR3 is TGTGCCAGCAGTTTAGCTGTGTTAACCGGGGAGCTGTTTTTT. Translation gives CASSLAVLTGELFF.